The 19 T cell receptor beta chains listed next were all sequenced from one sample in a study of response to subunit inactivated influenza vaccine (dated by TCRdb to the late 2010s). The library was obtained by RT-PCR. For sequencing, an Illumina HiSeq 2500 was employed. TCRdb trimmed public reads at Q25 via fastp, called clones via MiXCR and kept in-frame beta chains. Merged by CDR3 protein, the rows form single entries marked with the most common genes and DNA. Present in this sample are fewer than 400,000 distinct CDR3 sequences, 20% to 25% of which were seen just once. The ten largest clones represent more than 8.5% of the sample. The sequenced sample was PBMCs from blood, obtained 21 months after vaccination. The receptors stem from a man aged 50 to 75 who received an inactivated influenza vaccine. Donor details come from another sample of the same person, matched by shared clones.

J is TRBJ2-5 and V is TRBV5-4; 9 bases align to TRBD2. The CDR3 has 13 amino acids. Germline V gene lookup returns CDR1 SGHNT and CDR2 YYREEE (reference sequence). V was pared by 5 bases and J by 3 bases, with 2 bases of the junction left unmatched. CDR3 in DNA: TGTGCCAGCAGTCGACTAGCGGAAGAGACCCAGTACTTC. Translated: CASSRLAEETQYF.

This clonotype was picked up a small number of times. The CDR3 DNA reads as TGTGCCAGCGGGCCGACAGGAAATCAGCCCCAGCATTTT. Its translation is CASGPTGNQPQHF. The rearrangement joins TRBV2 to TRBJ1-5, with D maybe TRBD1 (6 bases). CDR1 and CDR2 (germline): SNHLY, FYNNEI. CDR3 length: 13 amino acids. Trimming removed 8 bases from V and 4 bases from J, with 12 bases in between. Looking up the rest from reference TRBV2 and TRBJ1-5 gives the full variable domain: EPEVTQTPSHQVTQMGQEVILRCVPISNHLYFYWYRQILGQKVEFLVSFYNNEISEKSEIFDDQFSVERPDGSNFTLKIRSTKLEDSAMYFCASGPTGNQPQHFGDGTRLSIL.

V is TRBV10-3 and J is TRBJ2-3, with 13 bases that match TRBD2. Losses at the gene ends were 5 bases for V and 6 bases for J; bases not matched to a gene: 5. Germline V gene lookup returns CDR1 ENHRY and CDR2 SYGVKD. This CDR3 is 15 amino acids long. The CDR3, as DNA: TGTGCCATCAGTACGACTAGCGGGAGGTTGGATACGCAGTATTTT. Residues: CAISTTSGRLDTQYF.

V usage is TRBV20-1 and J usage is TRBJ2-7, with TRBD2 matching over 8 bases. Germline CDR1 reads DFQATT; CDR2 reads SNEGSKA (reference sequence). The trim removed 5 bases at V and 0 bases at J, leaving 9 bases unmatched. The CDR3 sequence is 15 residues long. This chain's CDR3 is CSAGIRTSFSYEQYF. The CDR3 nucleotides are TGCAGTGCTGGGATAAGGACTAGCTTCTCCTACGAGCAGTACTTC.

This clonotype was seen a few times. The chain has TRBV27 and TRBJ2-1, with D maybe TRBD2 (6 bases). Trimming pared 3 bases from V and 6 bases from J, leaving 15 bases between. The CDR3 is 15 amino acids. The germline gives CDR1 MNHEY, CDR2 SMNVEV (reference sequence). DNA of the CDR3: TGTGCCAGCAGTTTCGGGGTAGCGGAAGTCAATGAGCAGTTCTTC. It codes for CASSFGVAEVNEQFF.

This chain connects TRBV29-1 to TRBJ2-1; D might be TRBD2 (5 bases). The CDR3 sequence is 12 residues long. Germline V gene sequence: CDR1 SQVTM, CDR2 ANQGSEA. V was shortened by 7 bases and J by 6 bases, with 13 bases between the two germline ends. DNA of the CDR3: TGCAGCGCCGATCGTGGGAGCAATGAGCAGTTCTTC. Translating it yields CSADRGSNEQFF.

This clonotype was seen a few times. This chain uses TRBV7-2 with TRBJ2-7; no clear D gene. The CDR3 consists of 14 residues. Germline CDR1 is SGHTA and CDR2 is FQGNSA. Trimming stripped 2 bases from V and 0 bases from J, with 8 bases between. The CDR3 protein is CASSLNANSYEQYF. DNA for the CDR3: TGTGCCAGCAGCTTAAACGCCAACTCCTACGAGCAGTACTTC.

There are a few counts of this clonotype. The rearrangement uses TRBV10-3 and TRBJ2-2, with unresolved D. The CDR3 consists of 15 residues. CDR1 and CDR2 (germline): ENHRY, SYGVKD. The V gene lost 2 bases and the J gene lost 1 base, with 8 bases spanning the gap. CDR3 nucleotides: TGTGCCATCAGTGAGCCCGAAGGGAACACCGGGGAGCTGTTTTTT. Protein product: CAISEPEGNTGELFF.

This clonotype was found many times. The genes are TRBV5-8 and TRBJ2-3; a possible D gene is TRBD2 (6 bases). Trimming took off 4 bases at V and 4 bases at J, with 10 bases between the two ends. The CDR3 length is 13 residues. Per the germline V gene, CDR1 is SGHTS and CDR2 is YDEGEE. CDR3 sequence (DNA): TGTGCCAGCAGCCCGGGACTTGCAGATACGCAGTATTTT. Translation: CASSPGLADTQYF.

The CDR3, as DNA: TGTGCCAGCAGCGGGGGCCCGAACTCAGATACGCAGTATTTT. This encodes CASSGGPNSDTQYF. The chain carries TRBV7-9 and TRBJ2-3; D perhaps matches TRBD1 (6 bases). CDR1 SEHNR and CDR2 FQNEAQ come from the germline V gene (reference sequence). The CDR3 covers 14 residues. V was pared by 5 bases and J by 4 bases, with 13 bases between. The full variable domain, rest sourced from reference TRBV7-9 and TRBJ2-3, is DTGVSQNPRHKITKRGQNVTFRCDPISEHNRLYWYRQTLGQGPEFLTYFQNEAQLEKSRLLSDRFSAERPKGSFSTLEIQRTEQGDSAMYLCASSGGPNSDTQYFGPGTRLTVL.

V and J are TRBV4-2 and TRBJ2-2; TRBD2 aligns across 8 bases. J lost 1 base, V lost 2 bases, and 3 bases had no gene match. CDR1 is LGHNA and CDR2 is YNFKEQ in the germline V gene. The CDR3 sequence is 16 residues long. The CDR3 loop is CASSQILAENTGELFF. CDR3 bases: TGTGCCAGCAGCCAAATACTAGCGGAGAACACCGGGGAGCTGTTTTTT.

This chain uses TRBV4-2 with TRBJ1-6; 8 positions agree with TRBD1. CDR1 is LGHNA, CDR2 YNFKEQ, per germline. Unmatched junction bases numbered 6, after V lost 3 bases and J lost 8 bases. The CDR3 contains 15 residues. The DNA of the CDR3 is TGTGCCAGCAGCCAGGGGCCGGGACAGGATTCACCCCTCCACTTT. This encodes CASSQGPGQDSPLHF.

This clonotype came up many times. The rearrangement uses TRBV5-1 and TRBJ2-3, with 8 bases matching TRBD2. V gave up 1 base and J gave up 0 bases; unmatched junction bases: 1. The germline CDR1 and CDR2 sequences are SGHRS and YFSETQ. This CDR3 is built from 15 residues. CDR3 sequence: CASSLTSGSTDTQYF. CDR3 sequence (DNA): TGCGCCAGCAGCTTGACTAGCGGAAGCACAGATACGCAGTATTTT.

This chain joins TRBV6-6 and TRBJ2-3; a weak D match, TRBD1 (6 bases). Per the germline V gene, CDR1 is MNHNY and CDR2 is SVGAGI (reference sequence). The CDR3 length is 14 residues. The V end was cut by 6 bases, the J end by 6 bases, with 16 bases between. CDR3 DNA: TGTGCCAGCAGACCAACAGGGACCAGCGATACGCAGTATTTT. Protein product: CASRPTGTSDTQYF.

The sample holds many counts of this clonotype. V and J are TRBV12-3 or TRBV12-4 and TRBJ1-1; no reliable D call. The V end lost 3 bases, the J end lost 0 bases, and 8 bases lay between the germline ends. The CDR3 is 14 residues long. This CDR3 reads CASSFGGLNTEAFF. CDR3 sequence (DNA): TGTGCCAGCAGTTTTGGCGGCCTGAACACTGAAGCTTTCTTT.

This clonotype was counted at least ten times. The CDR3 sequence is CASSLSQGADYGYTF. Written as DNA, the CDR3 is TGCGCCAGCAGCTTGAGTCAGGGGGCAGACTATGGCTACACCTTC. The V call is TRBV5-1, the J call TRBJ1-2; 8 positions match TRBD1. V trimming: 1 base; J trimming: 3 bases; junction bases outside the gene matches: 5. This CDR3 comprises 15 residues. Germline values: CDR1 SGHRS, CDR2 YFSETQ. Looking up the rest from reference TRBV5-1 and TRBJ1-2 gives the full variable domain: KAGVTQTPRYLIKTRGQQVTLSCSPISGHRSVSWYQQTPGQGLQFLFEYFSETQRNKGNFPGRFSGRQFSNSRSEMNVSTLELGDSALYLCASSLSQGADYGYTFGSGTRLTVV.

The table lists this clonotype with a few counts. The genes are TRBV7-2 and TRBJ2-2; 7 bases agree with TRBD2. The germline V gene has CDR1 SGHTA and CDR2 FQGNSA. The CDR3 runs to 16 residues. Germline trimming cut 3 bases from V and 5 bases from J; bases unmatched to any gene: 9. The DNA for the CDR3 is TGTGCCAGCAGCTTCCATCGGGCTAGCGGAACCGGGGAGCTGTTTTTT. Translated, it gives CASSFHRASGTGELFF.

The chain combines TRBV7-9 with TRBJ2-7; D is perhaps TRBD1 or TRBD2 (6 bases each). The CDR3 length is 14 residues. The V gene lost 7 bases and the J gene lost 3 bases, with 16 bases spanning the gap. CDR1 and CDR2 from the germline V gene are SEHNR and FQNEAQ (reference sequence). The CDR3 is CASTPGGDNYEQYF. The CDR3 DNA sequence: TGTGCCAGCACCCCTGGAGGGGACAACTACGAGCAGTACTTC.

The rearrangement joins TRBV24-1 to TRBJ2-3; D is undetermined. The V end lost 5 bases, the J end lost 2 bases, and 7 bases lay between the germline ends. The CDR3 loop spans 13 amino acids. Germline V gene sequence: CDR1 KGHDR, CDR2 SFDVKD. CDR3 loop: CATSGHPTDTQYF. For the CDR3, the DNA is TGTGCCACCAGTGGGCACCCCACAGATACGCAGTATTTT.